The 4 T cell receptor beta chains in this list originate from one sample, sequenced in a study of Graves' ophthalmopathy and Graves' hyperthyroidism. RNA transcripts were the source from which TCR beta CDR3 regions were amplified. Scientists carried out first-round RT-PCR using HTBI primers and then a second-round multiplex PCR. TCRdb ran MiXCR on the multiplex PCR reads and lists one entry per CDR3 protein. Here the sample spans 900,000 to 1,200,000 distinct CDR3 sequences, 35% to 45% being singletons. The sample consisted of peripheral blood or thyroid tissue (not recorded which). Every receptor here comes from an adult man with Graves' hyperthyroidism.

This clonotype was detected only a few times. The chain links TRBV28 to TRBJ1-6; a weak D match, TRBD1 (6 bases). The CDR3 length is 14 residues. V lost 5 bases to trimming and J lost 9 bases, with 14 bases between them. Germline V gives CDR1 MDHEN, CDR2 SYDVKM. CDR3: CASSLGGTASPLHF. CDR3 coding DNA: TGTGCCAGCAGTCTAGGGGGAACGGCTTCACCCCTCCACTTT.

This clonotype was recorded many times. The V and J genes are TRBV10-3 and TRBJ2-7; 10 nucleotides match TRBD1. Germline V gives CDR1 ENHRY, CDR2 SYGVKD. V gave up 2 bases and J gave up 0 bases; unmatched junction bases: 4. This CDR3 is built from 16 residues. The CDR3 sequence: CAISEPGDRGSYEQYF. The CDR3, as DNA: TGTGCCATCAGTGAGCCCGGGGACAGGGGCTCCTACGAGCAGTACTTC.

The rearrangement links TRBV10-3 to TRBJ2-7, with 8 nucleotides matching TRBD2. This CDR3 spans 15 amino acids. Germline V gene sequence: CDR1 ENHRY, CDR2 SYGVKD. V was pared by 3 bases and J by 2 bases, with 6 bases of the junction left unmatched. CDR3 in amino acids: CAISDVVLAAYEQYF. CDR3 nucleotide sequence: TGTGCCATCAGTGATGTAGTACTAGCGGCCTACGAGCAGTACTTC.

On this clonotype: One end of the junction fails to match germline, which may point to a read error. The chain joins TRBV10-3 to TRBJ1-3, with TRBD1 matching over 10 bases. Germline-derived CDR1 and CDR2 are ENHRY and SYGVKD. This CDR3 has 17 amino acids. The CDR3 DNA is TGTGCCAGCAGTTACTCGGGACAGGGGCCGTCTGGAAACACCATATATTTT. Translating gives CASSYSGQGPSGNTIYF.